The 3 T cell receptor beta chains given below trace back to one sample, sequenced in a study of cytomegalovirus exposure and HLA in healthy donors. PCR used 60 Vbeta primers and 13 Jbeta primers. This table comes from immunoSEQ multiplex PCR, and its TCRdb copy is limited to in-frame clones, with some not included. In the table there are about 140,000 clones, roughly 79% of which are singletons. Material for sequencing was PBMCs. These TCRs come from a man aged 25-45 years in good health and CMV-seropositive.

V and J are TRBV2 and TRBJ2-1; TRBD1 agrees at 8 bases. The V and J ends lost 5 bases and 3 bases, in that order; junction bases with no gene match: 12. Germline loops: CDR1 SNHLY, CDR2 FYNNEI. The CDR3 consists of 17 residues. DNA of the CDR3: TGTGCCAGCAGTAAACAACAGTCCGGGACAGGCTACAATGAGCAGTTCTTC. It codes for CASSKQQSGTGYNEQFF.

The chain has TRBV7-6 and TRBJ2-3, with 10 bases fitting TRBD2. After removal of 1 base from V and 3 bases from J, the junction contained 4 bases not matched to a gene. The CDR3 is 16 residues long. The germline CDR1 and CDR2 sequences are SGHVS and FNYEAQ. The CDR3 region has the DNA TGTGCCAGCAGCTTAGGGTCTAGCGGGAGTACAGATACGCAGTATTTT. Residues: CASSLGSSGSTDTQYF. Combining the CDR3 with reference TRBV7-6 and TRBJ2-3 gives the whole variable domain GAGVSQSPRYKVTKRGQDVALRCDPISGHVSLYWYRQALGQGPEFLTYFNYEAQQDKSGLPNDRFSAERPEGSISTLTIQRTEQRDSAMYRCASSLGSSGSTDTQYFGPGTRLTVL.

This clone was seen a few times. The chain couples TRBV30 to TRBJ1-1, with 8 bases identical to TRBD1. Germline V gives CDR1 GTSNPN, CDR2 SVGIG (reference sequence). The CDR3 consists of 13 residues. Trimming at V came to 5 bases and at J to 1 base, leaving 3 bases not matched to a gene. This CDR3 reads CAWAGTGNTEAFF. The CDR3, as DNA: TGTGCCTGGGCGGGGACAGGGAACACTGAAGCTTTCTTT. Variable domain in full (rest from reference TRBV30 and TRBJ1-1): SQTIHQWPATLVQPVGSPLSLECTVEGTSNPNLYWYRQAAGRGLQLLFYSVGIGQISSEVPQNLSASRPQDRQFILSSKKLLLSDSGFYLCAWAGTGNTEAFFGQGTRLTVV.